Listed below are T cell receptor beta chains from one sample, sequenced in a study of cytomegalovirus exposure and HLA in healthy donors. Only in-frame clones appear in the TCRdb table, and some are missing; sequencing was by immunoSEQ multiplex PCR. The table records tens of thousands of clones, approximately 70% of them present only once. Input material: PBMCs. The receptors stem from a male donor in good health and CMV-seropositive. Both conserved end residues are part of each CDR3. The D gene is left open where the match is weak. Clone size is not always given. Where it is, it says once, few, many or a class for expanded clones.

NA	TRBV7-9	TRBD2	TRBJ2-2	CSSSSGLAGVATGELFF	TGTTCCAGCAGCTCAGGACTAGCGGGAGTTGCCACCGGGGAGCTGTTTTTT
NA	TRBV6-5	NA	TRBJ1-1	CASRSRWIGEAFF	TGTGCCAGCAGATCCAGGTGGATTGGGGAAGCTTTCTTT
NA	TRBV30	NA	TRBJ2-7	CAWSPGLIYEQYF	TGTGCCTGGAGTCCGGGACTTATCTACGAGCAGTACTTC
NA	TRBV19	TRBD2	TRBJ2-4	CASSSERDGKNIQYF	TGTGCCAGTAGTTCCGAGCGGGATGGCAAAAACATTCAGTACTTC
NA	TRBV11-2	TRBD1	TRBJ2-1	CASSLARTGNEQFF	TGTGCCAGCAGCTTAGCAAGGACAGGAAATGAGCAGTTCTTC
NA	TRBV6-1	TRBD1	TRBJ1-1	CASSAGTGRMNTEAFF	TGTGCCAGCAGTGCCGGGACAGGGAGGATGAACACTGAAGCTTTCTTT
NA	TRBV9	TRBD1	TRBJ2-7	CASSPSDRPYEQYF	TGTGCCAGCAGCCCCTCGGACAGGCCGTACGAGCAGTACTTC
NA	TRBV6-5	TRBD2	TRBJ2-1	CASVRAGGSYNEQFF	TGTGCCAGCGTCAGAGCGGGAGGCTCCTACAATGAGCAGTTCTTC
NA	TRBV18	NA	TRBJ2-1	CASSPGANEQFF	TGTGCCAGCTCACCAGGGGCCAATGAGCAGTTCTTC
NA	TRBV18	TRBD1	TRBJ1-2	CASSPAGTGEGYTF	TGTGCCAGCTCACCCGCCGGGACAGGGGAGGGCTACACCTTC
NA	TRBV30	NA	TRBJ1-1	CAWSWGAEAFF	TGTGCCTGGAGTTGGGGGGCTGAAGCTTTCTTT
NA	TRBV30	NA	TRBJ1-6	CALAGDSNSPLHF	TGTGCCTTAGCTGGAGACAGTAATTCACCCCTCCACTTT
NA	TRBV10-1	NA	TRBJ2-2	CASSELERTGELFF	TGCGCCAGCAGTGAGTTGGAGCGAACCGGGGAGCTGTTTTTT
NA	TRBV19	TRBD1	TRBJ1-2	CASSATGGEAAGYTF	TGTGCCAGTAGTGCAACAGGGGGTGAGGCAGCTGGCTACACCTTC
NA	TRBV5-6	NA	TRBJ1-3	CASSLGRPLDTIYF	TGTGCCAGCAGCTTGGGCAGGCCACTTGACACCATATATTTT
NA	TRBV9	NA	TRBJ2-3	CASSVGTRTPATDTQYF	TGTGCCAGCAGCGTAGGTACCAGGACACCAGCCACAGATACGCAGTATTTT
NA	TRBV5-1	TRBD1	TRBJ1-1	CASSPGTGLGEAFF	TGCGCCAGCAGCCCCGGGACAGGGTTAGGTGAAGCTTTCTTT
NA	TRBV10-1	NA	TRBJ2-5	CASSVGVGEAQYF	TGCGCCAGCAGTGTTGGGGTCGGGGAGGCCCAGTACTTC
NA	TRBV7-3	NA	TRBJ2-2	CASRAPATGRTGELFF	TGTGCCAGCAGGGCCCCAGCGACAGGGAGGACCGGGGAGCTGTTTTTT
NA	TRBV7-8	NA	TRBJ2-5	CASSSGRVGWETQYF	TGTGCCAGCAGCTCGGGAAGGGTGGGATGGGAGACCCAGTACTTC
NA	TRBV5-8	TRBD2	TRBJ2-1	CASSTYSGGSLNEQFF	TGTGCCAGCAGCACTTATAGCGGGGGGTCCTTGAATGAGCAGTTCTTC
NA	TRBV7-9	TRBD2	TRBJ2-7	CASSSGTSMVYEQYF	TGTGCCAGCAGCTCCGGGACTAGCATGGTTTACGAGCAGTACTTC
NA	TRBV5-1	NA	TRBJ2-7	CASTKPGIDGEQYF	TGCGCCAGCACCAAACCCGGGATCGACGGGGAGCAGTACTTC
NA	TRBV7-2	NA	TRBJ2-7	CASRPMAGRDEQYF	TGTGCCAGCAGACCCATGGCGGGTAGAGACGAGCAGTACTTC
few	TRBV6-6	TRBD1	TRBJ1-2	CASSYLTGGGYTF	TGTGCCAGCAGTTACCTGACAGGGGGTGGCTACACCTTC
few	TRBV5-6	NA	TRBJ2-7	CASSSRGGSHEQYF	TGTGCCAGCAGCTCTAGGGGGGGCAGCCACGAGCAGTACTTC
NA	TRBV11-2	TRBD1	TRBJ2-7	CASSLIRGTGGRNEQYF	TGTGCCAGCAGCTTGATTCGTGGGACAGGGGGCAGGAACGAGCAGTACTTC
NA	TRBV5-1	TRBD1	TRBJ2-3	CASSPSGTGAPDTQYF	TGCGCCAGCAGCCCCTCAGGGACAGGGGCCCCAGATACGCAGTATTTT
NA	TRBV6-1	TRBD1	TRBJ1-1	CASGTGMFAEAFF	TGTGCCAGCGGGACAGGGATGTTCGCTGAAGCTTTCTTT
NA	TRBV6-1	TRBD1	TRBJ2-7	CASRDTGTGGEQYF	TGTGCCAGCAGAGACACCGGGACAGGGGGCGAGCAGTACTTC
few	TRBV5-1	TRBD2	TRBJ2-5	CASSPGLAGGETQYF	TGCGCCAGCAGCCCGGGACTAGCGGGGGGAGAGACCCAGTACTTC
NA	TRBV5-5	TRBD1	TRBJ1-1	CASSLAPTGSEAFF	TGTGCCAGCAGCTTGGCCCCGACAGGGTCCGAAGCTTTCTTT
NA	TRBV5-1	NA	TRBJ2-7	CASSFRGYEQYF	TGCGCCAGCAGCTTCCGGGGCTACGAGCAGTACTTC
NA	TRBV15	TRBD1	TRBJ1-1	CATSIDRGRFPEAFF	TGTGCCACCAGCATAGACAGGGGGCGCTTCCCTGAAGCTTTCTTT
NA	TRBV21-1	NA	TRBJ2-5	CASSEGLAGGLVLQETQYF	TGTGCCAGCAGCGAAGGCCTAGCGGGGGGACTTGTGCTCCAAGAGACCCAGTACTTC
NA	TRBV5-1	NA	TRBJ2-3	CASSPDQGPSTDTQYF	TGCGCCAGCAGCCCCGACCAGGGGCCGAGCACAGATACGCAGTATTTT
NA	TRBV7-9	NA	TRBJ2-1	CASSYDTNEQFF	TGTGCCAGCAGCTACGACACTAATGAGCAGTTCTTC
NA	TRBV4-1	TRBD2	TRBJ2-7	CASSPGGAYSYEQYF	TGCGCCAGCAGCCCGGGAGGGGCCTATTCCTACGAGCAGTACTTC
NA	TRBV13	TRBD2	TRBJ2-3	CASSISSGRADTQYF	TGTGCCAGCAGCATCAGTAGCGGGAGGGCAGATACGCAGTATTTT
NA	TRBV2	TRBD1	TRBJ2-7	CASSTGGAGEQYF	TGTGCCAGCAGTACAGGGGGCGCGGGCGAGCAGTACTTC